Below, 25 T cell receptor beta chains from the same sample are listed, as sequenced in a study of cytomegalovirus exposure and HLA in healthy donors (dated by TCRdb to about 2017). Libraries came from the immunoSEQ multiplex PCR assay. The multiplex PCR relied on a mix of 60 forward primers for TCR Vbeta segments and 13 reverse primers for TCR Jbeta segments. The table comes from immuneACCESS by way of TCRdb, which keeps in-frame sequences with V and J called. Part of the clones is missing from these tables; in studies checked, under half for an unresolved V gene and the rest for unknown reasons. The sample table lists just over 200,000 clones, roughly 80% of them with a count of one. About 1.8% of the sample belongs to the ten largest clones. Sequenced input: PBMCs. These receptors were taken from a man aged 45 to 65 in good health and CMV-seronegative.

This chain connects TRBV6-5 to TRBJ2-6; no reliable D call. Trimming took 6 bases from V and 1 from J, leaving 7 bases between them. The germline CDR1 and CDR2 sequences are MNHEY and SVGAGI. This CDR3 has 14 residues. CDR3 protein: CASRAGSGANVLTF. CDR3 nucleotide sequence: TGTGCCAGCAGAGCAGGATCTGGGGCCAACGTCCTGACTTTC.

This chain links TRBV6-5 with TRBJ2-7; D is perhaps TRBD1 (6 bases). The CDR3 spans 11 residues. CDR1 and CDR2 from the germline V gene are MNHEY and SVGAGI. The germline V and J ends were trimmed by 4 bases and 8 bases, with 9 bases remaining between them. CDR3 protein: CASSLQGKQYF. CDR3 bases: TGTGCCAGCAGTTTACAGGGAAAGCAGTACTTC.

CDR3: CASSGILAGSTDTQYF. Here the CDR3 DNA reads TGTGCCAGCAGTGGAATACTCGCGGGGAGCACAGATACGCAGTATTTT. The rearrangement uses TRBV7-9 and TRBJ2-3; weak D call: TRBD2 (6 bases). This CDR3 contains 16 residues. Germline V gives CDR1 SEHNR, CDR2 FQNEAQ (reference sequence). The V end was cut by 6 bases, the J end by 0 bases, with 16 bases between. The complete variable domain, with remaining parts taken from reference TRBV7-9 and TRBJ2-3, reads DTGVSQNPRHKITKRGQNVTFRCDPISEHNRLYWYRQTLGQGPEFLTYFQNEAQLEKSRLLSDRFSAERPKGSFSTLEIQRTEQGDSAMYLCASSGILAGSTDTQYFGPGTRLTVL.

V is TRBV7-3 and J is TRBJ2-3; maybe TRBD2 (6 bases). Looked up from germline, CDR1 is SGHTA and CDR2 is FQGTGA. This CDR3 has 14 amino acids. The V and J ends lost 3 bases and 6 bases respectively, with 13 bases between them. The CDR3 loop is CASSLGRELDTQYF. CDR3 DNA sequence: TGTGCCAGCAGCTTGGGTCGGGAGTTGGATACGCAGTATTTT.

V gene TRBV7-6 combines with J gene TRBJ1-3; no clear D gene. Trimming pared 5 bases from V and 1 base from J, leaving 9 bases between. The CDR3 runs to 14 residues. The V gene's germline CDR1 is SGHVS and CDR2 FNYEAQ. The CDR3 spells CASSPSVSGNTIYF. The CDR3 bases are TGTGCCAGCAGCCCCTCTGTATCTGGAAACACCATATATTTT.

With respect to this clone: This sample includes further DNA sequences coding for the same CDR3. The rearrangement links TRBV29-1 to TRBJ2-3, with D possibly being TRBD1 (6 bases). The CDR3 extends over 14 amino acids. The germline V gene encodes CDR1 SQVTM and CDR2 ANQGSEA. The germline V and J ends were trimmed by 8 bases and 7 bases, with 22 bases remaining between them. The CDR3 coding sequence is TGCAGCATTCGGCTAGCCCTGAGGGGGAATACGCAGTATTTT. Its protein product is CSIRLALRGNTQYF.

This sequence joins TRBV30 and TRBJ2-1, with D possibly matching TRBD1 (8 bases). V was shortened by 5 bases and J by 7 bases, with 18 bases between the two germline ends. Germline lookup yields CDR1 GTSNPN and CDR2 SVGIG (reference sequence). The CDR3 runs to 14 residues. The CDR3 DNA is TGTGCCTGGGGACAGGGCGGGAGAGAAAATGAGCAGTTCTTC. Amino acid sequence: CAWGQGGRENEQFF.

V is TRBV2 and J is TRBJ2-2; D ambiguous. Germline CDR1 reads SNHLY; CDR2 reads FYNNEI. The V gene lost 3 bases and the J gene lost 5 bases, with 4 bases spanning the gap. This CDR3 spans 12 amino acids. The CDR3 loop reads CASSDSTGELFF. As DNA, the CDR3 is TGTGCCAGCAGTGACAGTACCGGGGAGCTGTTTTTT.

This chain links TRBV5-4 with TRBJ2-7; 9 nucleotides agree with TRBD1. The germline V gene encodes CDR1 SGHNT and CDR2 YYREEE (reference sequence). V gave up 4 bases and J gave up 0 bases; unmatched junction bases: 5. The CDR3 contains 15 residues. The CDR3: CASSKDRGSSYEQYF. The CDR3 DNA follows: TGTGCCAGCAGCAAAGACAGGGGGAGCTCCTACGAGCAGTACTTC.

This clone was detected only a few times. This sequence joins TRBV19 and TRBJ2-4; 10 nucleotides match TRBD1. CDR1 is LNHDA and CDR2 is SQIVND in the germline V gene (reference sequence). V gave up 6 bases and J gave up 2 bases; unmatched junction bases: 7. CDR3 size: 16 residues. As DNA, the CDR3 is TGTGCCAGTAGGCTGAGACAGGGGGCCTCCAAAAACATTCAGTACTTC. Translation: CASRLRQGASKNIQYF.

The chain recombines TRBV2 with TRBJ2-3, with 7 bases matching TRBD2. V was clipped by 2 bases and J by 0 bases; unmatched bases: 8. The V gene's germline CDR1 is SNHLY and CDR2 FYNNEI. The CDR3 has 17 amino acids. The CDR3 DNA reads TGTGCCAGCAGTGAAATGGAATGGCGGGGGAGCACAGATACGCAGTATTTT. It codes for CASSEMEWRGSTDTQYF.

This chain uses TRBV27 with TRBJ2-1; TRBD2 matches at 10 bases. V lost 5 bases, J lost 0 bases, and 13 bases stayed unmatched. Germline values: CDR1 MNHEY, CDR2 SMNVEV (reference sequence). CDR3 length: 19 residues. In DNA, the CDR3 is TGTGCCAGCAGTCCTATAGCGGGGGGAATCCTCAGCTCCTACAATGAGCAGTTCTTC. Amino acid sequence: CASSPIAGGILSSYNEQFF.

J is TRBJ1-4 and V is TRBV19, with 8 positions matching TRBD1. Germline CDR1 reads LNHDA; CDR2 reads SQIVND (reference sequence). The CDR3 is made up of 17 amino acids. Trimming at V came to 7 bases and at J to 3 bases, leaving 13 bases not matched to a gene. DNA of the CDR3: TGTGCCAGTACGGGAACAGGGGGTCGGACCCCTAATGAAAAACTGTTTTTT. It specifies CASTGTGGRTPNEKLFF. Full variable domain (outside the CDR3, taken from reference TRBV19 and TRBJ1-4): DGGITQSPKYLFRKEGQNVTLSCEQNLNHDAMYWYRQDPGQGLRLIYYSQIVNDFQKGDIAEGYSVSREKKESFPLTVTSAQKNPTAFYLCASTGTGGRTPNEKLFFGSGTQLSVL.

The chain joins TRBV25-1 to TRBJ2-7, with D unresolved. This CDR3 is 11 amino acids long. Germline V CDR1 and CDR2: MGHDK, SYGVNS. Trimming removed 7 bases from V and 2 bases from J, with 6 bases in between. DNA for the CDR3: TGTGCCAGCACCAGCGCCTACGAGCAGTACTTC. It encodes CASTSAYEQYF.

The chain employs TRBV23-1 and TRBJ2-2; TRBD1 agrees at 8 bases. TRBV23-1 has ORF status, its function being uncertain. The trim removed 0 bases at V and 0 bases at J, leaving 0 bases unmatched. This CDR3 is built from 16 residues. The CDR3 coding sequence is TGCGCCAGCAGTCAATCGGGACAGGCGAACACCGGGGAGCTGTTTTTT. Translating gives CASSQSGQANTGELFF.

The CDR3 sequence: CASSSFRLAGGPGEQYF. The CDR3 bases are TGTGCCAGCAGCTCCTTCCGACTAGCGGGAGGGCCAGGGGAGCAGTACTTC. This chain links TRBV7-2 with TRBJ2-7, with TRBD2 matching 14 bases. Losses at the gene ends were 4 bases for V and 7 bases for J; bases not matched to a gene: 12. Germline V gene data show CDR1 as SGHTA and CDR2 as FQGNSA. The CDR3 is made up of 17 amino acids.

This chain connects TRBV7-3 to TRBJ2-7, with 7 bases aligning to TRBD2. This CDR3 has 15 amino acids. Germline V gene sequence: CDR1 SGHTA, CDR2 FQGTGA. The V segment lost 5 bases and the J segment 0 bases; nucleotides outside the gene matches: 7. CDR3 region: CASSPQPGGSYEQYF. CDR3 coding DNA: TGTGCCAGCAGCCCGCAACCGGGAGGCTCCTACGAGCAGTACTTC.

The J gene is TRBJ1-4, the V gene TRBV28, with a possible D match to TRBD1 (5 bases). Trimming shortened V by 10 bases and J by 4 bases, and 13 bases separated the two germline ends. Germline V gene sequence: CDR1 MDHEN, CDR2 SYDVKM. This CDR3 has 13 residues. This CDR3 is CATDTVLNEKLFF. Written as DNA, the CDR3 is TGTGCCACGGACACGGTTCTTAATGAAAAACTGTTTTTT.

This chain uses TRBV4-2 with TRBJ1-1; D unclear. Germline V gene lookup returns CDR1 LGHNA and CDR2 YNFKEQ. The CDR3 has 15 residues. Trimming left V 6 bases short and J 1 base short, with 15 bases between. The CDR3 sequence: CASRHSGGRNTEAFF. The CDR3 nucleotides are TGTGCCAGCAGGCATTCGGGAGGACGGAACACTGAAGCTTTCTTT.

The gene calls are TRBV27 and TRBJ2-5; a possible D gene is TRBD2 (6 bases). The CDR3 runs 14 residues. Germline CDR1 reads MNHEY; CDR2 reads SMNVEV (reference sequence). Deletions cut 8 bases from V and 2 bases from J, with 15 bases between. The CDR3 here is CASGTPGTQETQYF. DNA of the CDR3: TGTGCCAGCGGGACTCCGGGCACACAAGAGACCCAGTACTTC.

This rearrangement joins TRBV29-1 to TRBJ1-2; D unresolved. V was pared by 6 bases and J by 6 bases, with 11 bases between. CDR1 and CDR2 (germline): SQVTM, ANQGSEA. CDR3 length: 11 amino acids. This CDR3 is CSVGWANGYTF. CDR3 in DNA: TGCAGCGTCGGATGGGCAAATGGCTACACCTTC.

With respect to this clone: The sample has other DNA sequences that encode this CDR3 too. This rearrangement joins TRBV5-1 to TRBJ2-1; possible D gene TRBD2, 5 bases. The V gene lost 0 bases and the J gene lost 4 bases, with 11 bases spanning the gap. Germline CDR1 SGHRS, CDR2 YFSETQ. The CDR3 is 15 residues long. Here the CDR3 DNA reads TGCGCCAGCAGCTTGGGTAGCGAGTCGTACAATGAGCAGTTCTTC. Its protein is CASSLGSESYNEQFF.

The chain has TRBV5-1 and TRBJ2-1; 9 bases fit TRBD2. CDR1 and CDR2 from the germline V gene are SGHRS and YFSETQ. CDR3 length: 16 amino acids. The V and J ends lost 4 bases and 6 bases, in that order; junction bases with no gene match: 11. The CDR3 sequence: CASSLGGASGINEQFF. The CDR3 DNA follows: TGCGCCAGCAGCCTTGGTGGGGCTAGCGGGATCAATGAGCAGTTCTTC.

This chain uses TRBV10-3 with TRBJ1-4; 9 nucleotides match TRBD1. CDR3 length: 13 residues. CDR1 and CDR2 from the germline V gene are ENHRY and SYGVKD. V was pared by 4 bases and J by 8 bases, with 2 bases of the junction left unmatched. CDR3 in amino acids: CAISGTGGEKLFF. Written as DNA, the CDR3 is TGTGCCATCAGTGGCACAGGGGGCGAAAAACTGTTTTTT.

The chain uses TRBV7-2 and TRBJ2-3, with TRBD2 matching over 9 bases. Trimming removed 1 base from V and 2 bases from J; junction bases left unmatched: 4. Looked up from germline, CDR1 is SGHTA and CDR2 is FQGNSA. The CDR3 extends over 16 amino acids. In DNA, the CDR3 is TGTGCCAGCAGCTTAGAGGCGGGAGGGATCACAGATACGCAGTATTTT. Translated: CASSLEAGGITDTQYF.